The 22 T cell receptor beta chains reported below all come from one sample, sequenced in a study of T cell repertoires in aging, cancer and after chemotherapy. A mixed TRB-A/B primer pool amplified rearranged TRB by multiplex touch-down PCR. From the multiplex PCR reads, TCRdb called clonotypes with MiXCR, one entry per CDR3 protein. The sample includes thousands of distinct CDR3 sequences, around 35% seen only once; the top ten take approximately 5%. Amplification of TCR beta used genomic DNA extracted from peripheral blood. The source material was blood. These receptors were collected from a human donor in good health.

The sample holds a few counts of this clonotype. The chain links TRBV27 to TRBJ2-1; D is possibly TRBD1 (5 bases). The ends were cut back, 2 bases at V and 4 bases at J, with 12 bases in the middle. This CDR3 has 15 residues. CDR1 MNHEY and CDR2 SMNVEV come from the germline V gene (reference sequence). The CDR3 loop reads CASSLSVGAYNEQFF. The DNA of the CDR3 is TGTGCCAGCAGTTTAAGCGTAGGGGCATACAATGAGCAGTTCTTC.

This clonotype was seen once. The conserved phenylalanine or tryptophan is not found at the CDR3 terminus, so this likely reflects a read error. The V call is TRBV7-2, the J call TRBJ2-5, with 7 bases identical to TRBD2. Germline CDR1 reads SGHTA; CDR2 reads FQGNSA. The CDR3 runs to 15 residues. V was clipped by 5 bases and J by 1 base; unmatched bases: 7. CDR3: CASSQRAGLQETQYL. Written as DNA, the CDR3 is TGTGCCAGCAGCCAGCGAGCGGGGCTCCAAGAGACCCAGTACTTA.

Relative to its sample, this clonotype is medium-sized. V usage is TRBV29-1 and J usage is TRBJ1-3, with a tentative D call TRBD1 (5 bases). V gave up 4 bases and J gave up 0 bases, with 7 bases separating them. The germline V gene has CDR1 SQVTM and CDR2 ANQGSEA. This CDR3 has 13 amino acids. The CDR3 region has the DNA TGCAGCGTTGGACAGAACTCTGGAAACACCATATATTTT. Amino acids: CSVGQNSGNTIYF. Full variable domain (outside the CDR3, taken from reference TRBV29-1 and TRBJ1-3): SAVISQKPSRDICQRGTSLTIQCQVDSQVTMMFWYRQQPGQSLTLIATANQGSEATYESGFVIDKFPISRPNLTFSTLTVSNMSPEDSSIYLCSVGQNSGNTIYFGEGSWLTVV.

This clonotype was observed a few times. This chain joins TRBV19 and TRBJ2-4; TRBD2 aligns across 8 bases. The CDR3 runs 16 residues. V lost 5 bases, J lost 6 bases, and 12 bases stayed unmatched. The germline V gene encodes CDR1 LNHDA and CDR2 SQIVND (reference sequence). The CDR3 protein is CASSPGGTRATNIQYF. The CDR3 region has the DNA TGTGCCAGTAGTCCCGGCGGGACTAGAGCTACAAACATTCAGTACTTC.

The chain links TRBV5-6 to TRBJ2-7; D is possibly TRBD1 or TRBD2 (5 bases each). This CDR3 has 14 residues. The germline gives CDR1 SGHDT, CDR2 YYEEEE. Trimming took off 4 bases at V and 2 bases at J, with 13 bases between the two ends. The CDR3: CASSLGAGAYEQYF. In DNA, the CDR3 is TGTGCCAGCAGCCTCGGGGCAGGAGCCTACGAGCAGTACTTC.

The rearrangement uses TRBV5-6 and TRBJ2-5; D remains ambiguous. The CDR3 is 17 residues long. V lost 0 bases, J lost 4 bases, and 19 bases lay in between. Germline CDR1 is SGHDT and CDR2 is YYEEEE. CDR3 nucleotide sequence: TGTGCCAGCAGCTTGGGGACCTCCGGGCGGTATGGAGAGACCCAGTACTTC. Its translation is CASSLGTSGRYGETQYF.

The chain joins TRBV7-2 to TRBJ1-5; D not certain. The CDR3 spans 13 residues. Germline V CDR1 and CDR2: SGHTA, FQGNSA. Trimming removed 0 bases at V and 8 bases at J, with 8 bases between. CDR3 region: CASSLALGEPQHF. Here the CDR3 DNA reads TGTGCCAGCAGCTTAGCCCTCGGGGAGCCCCAGCATTTT.

The chain has TRBV6-5 and TRBJ1-5; 9 bases agree with TRBD1. The junction had 3 bases not matched to a gene; V was cut back by 5 bases and J by 4 bases. CDR1 is MNHEY and CDR2 is SVGAGI in the germline V gene. This CDR3 has 14 residues. CDR3 sequence reads: CASSTGTGNQPQHF. CDR3 in DNA: TGTGCCAGCAGTACCGGGACAGGGAATCAGCCCCAGCATTTT.

CDR3 DNA sequence: TGTGCCAGTAGTATTAGGATTAAGGAGGGCGGTGGCTACACCTTC. It specifies CASSIRIKEGGGYTF. The chain carries TRBV19 and TRBJ1-2; no definite D call. Germline V lookup: CDR1 LNHDA, CDR2 SQIVND (reference sequence). V was cut by 3 bases and J by 7 bases, with 18 bases left in between. The CDR3 length is 15 residues.

V is TRBV11-1 and J is TRBJ2-3; the D gene is possibly TRBD2 (6 bases). The CDR3 length is 15 residues. Germline V gene data show CDR1 as SGHAT and CDR2 as FQDESV (reference sequence). V was clipped by 6 bases and J by 2 bases, with 15 bases between them. CDR3 nucleotides: TGTGCCAGCAGTACGGGACTGGGAACCACAGATACGCAGTATTTT. Protein sequence: CASSTGLGTTDTQYF.

This clonotype has only a few counts. The chain joins TRBV18 to TRBJ2-4; 8 nucleotides line up with TRBD1. Germline V gives CDR1 KGHSH, CDR2 LQKENI. CDR3 length: 14 residues. J lost 5 bases, V lost 3 bases, and 3 bases had no gene match. In DNA, the CDR3 is TGTGCCAGCTCACCTGCGGGACAGGAAAACATTCAGTACTTC. It yields the protein CASSPAGQENIQYF.

The rearrangement joins TRBV18 to TRBJ2-3, with a possible D match to TRBD1 (6 bases). There are 14 residues in the CDR3. Germline assignment: CDR1 KGHSH and CDR2 LQKENI. Trimming cost V 3 bases and J 2 bases, with 9 bases left between them. CDR3 DNA sequence: TGTGCCAGCTCACCCCAGGGGTTCACAGATACGCAGTATTTT. This translates into CASSPQGFTDTQYF. Complete variable domain (other parts from reference TRBV18 and TRBJ2-3): NAGVMQNPRHLVRRRGQEARLRCSPMKGHSHVYWYRQLPEEGLKFMVYLQKENIIDESGMPKERFSAEFPKEGPSILRIQQVVRGDSAAYFCASSPQGFTDTQYFGPGTRLTVL.

The gene calls are TRBV18 and TRBJ1-1; possibly TRBD1 for D (5 bases). From germline, CDR1 is KGHSH and CDR2 LQKENI. The CDR3 sequence is 12 residues long. Trimming removed 6 bases at V and 5 bases at J, with 10 bases between. CDR3 sequence reads: CASSRQLTEAFF. The CDR3, as DNA: TGTGCCAGCTCCCGACAGCTAACTGAAGCTTTCTTT.

This clonotype was observed a handful of times. The V gene is TRBV6-5, the J gene TRBJ1-1; tentative D call: TRBD1 (5 bases). This CDR3 is 14 amino acids long. The V end lost 2 bases, the J end lost 6 bases, and 13 bases lay between the germline ends. CDR1 and CDR2 from the germline V gene are MNHEY and SVGAGI. The CDR3 is CASSYVVGAAEAFF. The CDR3 region has the DNA TGTGCCAGCAGTTACGTAGTTGGGGCCGCTGAAGCTTTCTTT.

This sequence joins TRBV6-5 and TRBJ2-7; TRBD1 aligns across 7 bases. The V gene end was trimmed by 0 bases and the J gene end by 2 bases; junction bases not matched to a gene: 1. This CDR3 is 14 amino acids long. Per the germline V gene, CDR1 is MNHEY and CDR2 is SVGAGI. The CDR3 reads CASSYSTGTYEQYF. The CDR3 DNA sequence: TGTGCCAGCAGTTACTCGACAGGGACCTACGAGCAGTACTTC.

The sample holds a few counts of this clonotype. The chain uses TRBV6-5 and TRBJ1-1; a weak D match, TRBD1 (5 bases). Germline-derived CDR1 and CDR2 are MNHEY and SVGAGI. The CDR3 loop spans 17 amino acids. Deletions cut 7 bases from V and 7 bases from J, with 28 bases between. CDR3 sequence (DNA): TGTGCCAGCAACGACAAGGGGCCCCTCCAACTTTTTAGTGAAGCTTTCTTT. Translating it yields CASNDKGPLQLFSEAFF.

CDR3 region: CASSYDVTGVYEQYF. CDR3 DNA: TGTGCCAGCAGTTACGATGTAACGGGAGTTTACGAGCAGTACTTC. The rearrangement links TRBV6-5 to TRBJ2-7; weak D call: TRBD2 (6 bases). Germline assignment: CDR1 MNHEY and CDR2 SVGAGI. Trimming pared 2 bases from V and 4 bases from J, leaving 15 bases between. The CDR3 has 15 residues.

By share, this clonotype ranks as medium-sized. The chain links TRBV29-1 to TRBJ1-2; possibly TRBD1 for D (5 bases). CDR3 length: 13 amino acids. CDR1 SQVTM and CDR2 ANQGSEA come from the germline V gene. With 2 bases removed from V and 4 bases from J, the gap between germline ends came to 11 bases. The chain's CDR3 is CSVESRVGYGYTF. Written as DNA, the CDR3 is TGCAGCGTTGAATCCAGGGTGGGCTATGGCTACACCTTC.

The chain uses TRBV5-5 and TRBJ2-3; no clear D gene. The germline V gene encodes CDR1 SGHKS and CDR2 YYEKEE (reference sequence). The V and J ends lost 0 bases and 2 bases respectively, with 10 bases between them. This CDR3 spans 15 amino acids. The CDR3 spells CASSLVARPTDTQYF. The CDR3, as DNA: TGTGCCAGCAGCTTGGTAGCCAGGCCCACAGATACGCAGTATTTT. Full variable domain (remainder filled in from reference TRBV5-5 and TRBJ2-3): DAGVTQSPTHLIKTRGQQVTLRCSPISGHKSVSWYQQVLGQGPQFIFQYYEKEERGRGNFPDRFSARQFPNYSSELNVNALLLGDSALYLCASSLVARPTDTQYFGPGTRLTVL.

This chain links TRBV7-6 with TRBJ1-6; D is perhaps TRBD1 (6 bases). The germline CDR1 and CDR2 sequences are SGHVS and FNYEAQ. V was clipped by 7 bases and J by 3 bases, with 13 bases between them. The CDR3 has 15 amino acids. As DNA, the CDR3 is TGTGCCAGCAACCTACAGGGAAACTATAATTCACCCCTCCACTTT. Protein product: CASNLQGNYNSPLHF.

This clonotype was seen a handful of times. The chain recombines TRBV12-3 or TRBV12-4 with TRBJ2-2, with D unclear. This CDR3 is built from 12 residues. The V end was cut by 3 bases, the J end by 5 bases, with 4 bases between. CDR3: CASSLGTGELFF. CDR3 nucleotide sequence: TGTGCCAGCAGTTTGGGGACCGGGGAGCTGTTTTTT.

CDR3 in amino acids: CASSRLESSYEQYF. CDR3 coding DNA: TGTGCCAGCTCGAGACTGGAAAGCTCCTACGAGCAGTACTTC. V gene TRBV6-4 combines with J gene TRBJ2-7; no clear D. CDR3 length: 14 residues. CDR1 and CDR2 (germline): MRHNA, SNTAGT. The V gene lost 8 bases and the J gene lost 0 bases, with 14 bases spanning the gap.